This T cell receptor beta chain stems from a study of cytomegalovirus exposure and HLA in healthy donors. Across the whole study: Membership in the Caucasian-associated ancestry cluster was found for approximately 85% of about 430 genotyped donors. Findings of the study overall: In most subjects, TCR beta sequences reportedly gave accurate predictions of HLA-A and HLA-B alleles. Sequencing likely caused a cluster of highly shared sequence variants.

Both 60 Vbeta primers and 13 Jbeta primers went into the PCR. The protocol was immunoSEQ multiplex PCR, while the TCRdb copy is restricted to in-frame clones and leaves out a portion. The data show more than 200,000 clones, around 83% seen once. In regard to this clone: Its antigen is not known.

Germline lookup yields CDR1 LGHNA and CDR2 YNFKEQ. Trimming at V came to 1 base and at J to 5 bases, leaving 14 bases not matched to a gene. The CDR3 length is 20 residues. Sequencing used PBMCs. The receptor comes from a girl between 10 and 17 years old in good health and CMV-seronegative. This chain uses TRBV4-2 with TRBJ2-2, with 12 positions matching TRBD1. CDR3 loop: CASSQVSGQGAALVTGELFF. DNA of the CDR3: TGTGCCAGCAGCCAAGTTTCGGGACAGGGGGCGGCACTCGTTACCGGGGAGCTGTTTTTT.